Presented here are 14 T cell receptor beta chains from one specimen sequenced in a study of Ad26.COV2.S vaccination and SARS-CoV-2 variants. The assay was immunoSEQ multiplex PCR, and TCRdb's table has in-frame clones only and misses some. The data show under 600,000 clones, about nine tenths seen once. Treatment noted: around 19 received Ad26.COV2.S at low or high dose, single or two shots; roughly five received placebo; per-sample allocation not given. At day 63 after the first vaccine or placebo injection, samples were drawn. Here the sequenced sample was peripheral blood, taken in a trial of Ad26.COV2.S vaccine versus placebo. Receptors originate from a person aged 18-60 years who received the Ad26.COV2.S COVID-19 vaccine or a placebo.

The chain links TRBV6-1 to TRBJ1-3, with 7 nucleotides matching TRBD1. After removal of 2 bases from V and 4 bases from J, the junction contained 11 bases not matched to a gene. This CDR3 region has 17 residues. Germline CDR1 and CDR2: MNHNS and SASEGT. The CDR3 region has the DNA TGTGCCAGCAGTGAACGACAGGGATTGTTTTCCGGAAACACCATATATTTT. Protein sequence: CASSERQGLFSGNTIYF.

This chain joins TRBV18 and TRBJ2-1; 7 nucleotides align to TRBD2. Germline CDR1 KGHSH, CDR2 LQKENI. Trimming at V came to 0 bases and at J to 6 bases, leaving 8 bases not matched to a gene. The CDR3 runs 16 residues. CDR3 sequence (DNA): TGTGCCAGCTCACCACCAAGGCGGGAGTTGGGCAATGAGCAGTTCTTC. The encoded protein is CASSPPRRELGNEQFF.

This clone was counted once. The rearrangement joins TRBV28 to TRBJ2-7, with 7 bases fitting TRBD1. CDR3 size: 15 residues. Trimming removed 4 bases from V and 4 bases from J; junction bases left unmatched: 10. Germline V gene data show CDR1 as MDHEN and CDR2 as SYDVKM. The CDR3 nucleotides are TGTGCCAGCAGTTCACAAGGGGGCAATATGTACGAGCAGTACTTC. It codes for CASSSQGGNMYEQYF.

This clone was detected only a few times. The J gene is TRBJ1-5, the V gene TRBV5-8, with TRBD1 identical over 8 bases. V shed 2 bases, J shed 6 bases, and the junction held 7 bases outside the gene matches. CDR3 length equals 15 residues. Germline CDR1 and CDR2: SGHTS and YDEGEE. Written as DNA, the CDR3 is TGTGCCAGCAGCTTCACGGACAGGGCCAGTCAGCCCCAGCATTTT. It yields the protein CASSFTDRASQPQHF.

CDR3 residues: CASSADGSYEQYF. In DNA, the CDR3 is TGTGCCAGCAGCGCGGACGGATCCTACGAGCAGTACTTC. This chain connects TRBV7-3 to TRBJ2-7, with D unclear. The CDR3 is made up of 13 amino acids. CDR1 is SGHTA, CDR2 FQGTGA, per germline. V gave up 5 bases and J gave up 1 base, with 9 bases separating them.

The rearrangement uses TRBV19 and TRBJ1-5; 8 nucleotides agree with TRBD1. The germline V gene has CDR1 LNHDA and CDR2 SQIVND (reference sequence). The CDR3 consists of 15 residues. The ends lost 4 bases at V and 5 bases at J; junction bases unmatched: 7. The CDR3 here is CASSTLDRDDQPQHF. The DNA for the CDR3 is TGTGCCAGTAGTACCTTGGACAGGGACGATCAGCCCCAGCATTTT.

The genes are TRBV6-1 and TRBJ1-5; D uncertain. Germline CDR1 reads MNHNS; CDR2 reads SASEGT. There are 18 residues in the CDR3. Trimming left V 3 bases short and J 6 bases short, with 24 bases between. The CDR3 DNA reads as TGTGCCAGCAGTGAGACAACATTCGGGAGGTTCGGGAGTCAGCCCCAGCATTTT. Translation gives CASSETTFGRFGSQPQHF.

The V gene is TRBV7-9, the J gene TRBJ2-1, with 7 nucleotides matching TRBD1. This CDR3 is built from 15 residues. CDR1 and CDR2 from the germline V gene are SEHNR and FQNEAQ (reference sequence). Trimming cost V 4 bases and J 7 bases; bases outside gene matches: 10. The CDR3 region is CASSYRQGLLNEQFF. CDR3 DNA sequence: TGTGCCAGCAGCTACCGACAGGGTTTGTTGAATGAGCAGTTCTTC.

The rearrangement joins TRBV7-3 to TRBJ2-6; tentative D call: TRBD1 (6 bases). CDR3 size: 16 residues. CDR1 is SGHTA, CDR2 FQGTGA, per germline. Deletions cut 5 bases from V and 0 bases from J, with 11 bases between. CDR3 amino acids: CASSDRKSSGANVLTF. The CDR3 bases are TGTGCCAGCAGCGACAGGAAATCCTCTGGGGCCAACGTCCTGACTTTC.

V gene TRBV27 combines with J gene TRBJ2-3, with 10 bases matching TRBD2. The CDR3 is made up of 16 amino acids. Germline CDR1 is MNHEY and CDR2 is SMNVEV (reference sequence). V was clipped by 5 bases and J by 4 bases; unmatched bases: 9. The CDR3 DNA sequence: TGTGCCAGCAGTGAATTACGGCTAGCGGGAGCAGATACGCAGTATTTT. It specifies CASSELRLAGADTQYF.

The V call is TRBV5-1, the J call TRBJ2-7; 7 nucleotides agree with TRBD1. CDR3 length equals 14 residues. V lost 5 bases to trimming and J lost 4 bases; unmatched junction nucleotides: 9. Germline values: CDR1 SGHRS, CDR2 YFSETQ. The CDR3 DNA sequence: TGCGCCAGCAGGACCGGGACAGCTAATTACGAGCAGTACTTC. Its protein is CASRTGTANYEQYF. Combining the CDR3 with reference TRBV5-1 and TRBJ2-7 gives the whole variable domain KAGVTQTPRYLIKTRGQQVTLSCSPISGHRSVSWYQQTPGQGLQFLFEYFSETQRNKGNFPGRFSGRQFSNSRSEMNVSTLELGDSALYLCASRTGTANYEQYFGPGTRLTVT.

This chain joins TRBV19 and TRBJ2-1; perhaps TRBD2 as D (6 bases). The germline V gene has CDR1 LNHDA and CDR2 SQIVND (reference sequence). The V gene lost 7 bases and the J gene lost 2 bases, with 33 bases spanning the gap. The length of the CDR3 is 21 residues. As DNA, the CDR3 is TGTGCCAGTACCGACCCTAAGACTAGTACGGGGCAGTCCGGGGCCTACAATGAGCAGTTCTTC. The encoded protein is CASTDPKTSTGQSGAYNEQFF. Using reference TRBV19 and TRBJ2-1 for the parts outside the CDR3, the full variable domain is DGGITQSPKYLFRKEGQNVTLSCEQNLNHDAMYWYRQDPGQGLRLIYYSQIVNDFQKGDIAEGYSVSREKKESFPLTVTSAQKNPTAFYLCASTDPKTSTGQSGAYNEQFFGPGTRLTVL.

J is TRBJ2-5 and V is TRBV30; TRBD2 aligns across 8 bases. V gave up 4 bases and J gave up 5 bases; unmatched junction bases: 9. Germline lookup yields CDR1 GTSNPN and CDR2 SVGIG (reference sequence). This CDR3 has 14 residues. CDR3 nucleotides: TGTGCCTGGAAGGGCGGGGGGTCCCGGGAGACCCAGTACTTC. This gives the protein CAWKGGGSRETQYF.

The gene calls are TRBV6-6 and TRBJ1-1; TRBD1 is a possible D gene (6 bases). From germline, CDR1 is MNHNY and CDR2 SVGAGI (reference sequence). V was pared by 2 bases and J by 4 bases, with 14 bases between. The length of the CDR3 is 15 residues. The DNA of the CDR3 is TGTGCCAGCAGTTACGGCAGGGGTTTGGGCACTGAAGCTTTCTTT. Residues: CASSYGRGLGTEAFF.